These 8 T cell receptor beta chains originate from one sample sequenced in a study of regulatory T cells in long-lasting Graves disease. With iRepertoire HTBI primers and Arm-PCR of CDR3 regions, TCR beta libraries were built. TCRdb recomputed calls from the multiplex PCR reads with MiXCR, one row per CDR3 protein. This table has some 220,000 distinct CDR3 sequences, about 19% appearing once. The time point: newly diagnosed GD, antithyroid drugs for less than 3 months. After RNA was extracted from PBMCs, the TCR library was made from it. Separately, the same data were catalogued under a study of T cells in Graves' hyperthyroidism and ophthalmopathy.

Here the sequenced sample was peripheral blood mononuclear cells (PBMCs), taken at new diagnosis, from a patient treated with antithyroid drugs. The receptors here all came from a woman aged 30 to 39 with Graves disease.

In regard to this clonotype: An end of the junction does not agree with germline; a read error may underlie this. The chain carries TRBV7-3 and TRBJ1-5, with TRBD1 matching 7 bases. This CDR3 comprises 11 residues. Germline values: CDR1 SGHTA, CDR2 FQGTGA. CDR3 DNA sequence: TGTGCCAGCAGCCCGGCCCCGGGACAGCGTTTT. Its protein is CASSPAPGQRF.

V and J are TRBV7-3 and TRBJ2-1, with D possibly being TRBD2 (5 bases). V lost 5 bases to trimming and J lost 7 bases, with 21 bases between them. CDR3 length: 16 residues. Looked up from germline, CDR1 is SGHTA and CDR2 is FQGTGA. CDR3 nucleotides: TGTGCCAGCAGCCCGGGCGGGTGGCTGGACGGTAATGAGCAGTTCTTC. This translates into CASSPGGWLDGNEQFF.

Remarks on this clonotype: This sequence may be a read error, since a much larger clone differs from it by one base. V usage is TRBV28 and J usage is TRBJ1-1; tentatively, D is TRBD1 (5 bases). The CDR3 is 16 amino acids. V lost 3 bases and J lost 0, with 14 bases in between. Germline CDR1 is MDHEN and CDR2 is SYDVKM. The CDR3 coding sequence is TGTGCCAGCAGTTTTCCACGGGGGAATTTGAACACTGAAGCTTTCTTT. This codes for CASSFPRGNLNTEAFF.

This clonotype was recorded many times. V gene TRBV9 combines with J gene TRBJ2-1; TRBD2 agrees at 9 bases. CDR1 and CDR2 from the germline V gene are SGDLS and YYNGEE. Trimming took 0 bases from V and 8 from J; bases not matched to a gene: 6. The CDR3 extends over 15 amino acids. The CDR3 bases are TGTGCCAGCAGCGTAGGGGTTAGCGGGGGAGATGAGCAGTTCTTC. Translated: CASSVGVSGGDEQFF.

This clonotype occurred many times. CDR3 in amino acids: CASRKGLAGYTF. The CDR3 nucleotides are TGTGCCAGCAGGAAGGGCTTGGCTGGCTACACCTTC. The chain is built from TRBV12-3 or TRBV12-4 and TRBJ1-2; D is undetermined. This CDR3 spans 12 amino acids. V was pared by 6 bases and J by 7 bases, with 12 bases between.

This chain links TRBV27 with TRBJ2-3, with D uncertain. V lost 0 bases to trimming and J lost 3 bases, with 7 bases between them. The V gene's germline CDR1 is MNHEY and CDR2 SMNVEV (reference sequence). The CDR3 runs 14 residues. The DNA of the CDR3 is TGTGCCAGCAGTTTATCGATATGGACAGATACGCAGTATTTT. This sequence encodes CASSLSIWTDTQYF.

This clonotype was counted between two and nine times. This likely came from a read error, as a far larger clone is one base away. The V and J genes are TRBV5-5 and TRBJ2-5, with a tentative D call TRBD2 (5 bases). The CDR3 has 17 residues. CDR1 is SGHKS and CDR2 is YYEKEE in the germline V gene (reference sequence). V was cut by 4 bases and J by 6 bases, with 25 bases left in between. CDR3 region: CASSPSERRGSTKTQYF. In DNA form, the CDR3 reads TGTGCCAGCAGCCCCAGTGAACGTCGAGGGAGTACGAAGACCCAGTACTTC.

The sample holds a few counts of this clonotype. V and J are TRBV5-8 and TRBJ2-1; D is possibly TRBD2 (7 bases). The germline CDR1 and CDR2 sequences are SGHTS and YDEGEE. The CDR3 has 15 amino acids. V was clipped by 0 bases and J by 7 bases, with 14 bases between them. The CDR3, as DNA: TGTGCCAGCAGCTTGGGGGGGGGGGCCTGGAATGAGCAGTTCTTC. It is translated as CASSLGGGAWNEQFF.